This T cell receptor (beta chain) was captured in a study of shared clonotypes between healthy human individuals. Overall study context: Ranging from 18 to 49 in age, donors were a couple of women and a few men.

The length of the CDR3 is 11 residues. V was shortened by 6 bases and J by 4 bases, with 7 bases between the two germline ends. CDR1 SQVTM and CDR2 ANQGSEA come from the germline V gene. Replicate PCRs run on sorted subsets employed approximately 0.2 ug DNA, approximately 30,000 T cell genomes. The method was immunoSEQ multiplex PCR; TCRdb's version includes in-frame clones alone and lacks a portion of them. Among 650,000 to 800,000 clones listed, 72% were seen once. The chain has TRBV29-1 and TRBJ2-1; TRBD2 might be the D (6 bases). Sequenced material: memory CD4+ T cells sorted from blood. This sample's subset: CD45RA-negative fraction. This clonotype originated in a woman in her twenties or thirties in good health. The CDR3 loop reads CSVGTYNEQFF. CDR3 DNA: TGCAGCGTAGGGACTTACAATGAGCAGTTCTTC.